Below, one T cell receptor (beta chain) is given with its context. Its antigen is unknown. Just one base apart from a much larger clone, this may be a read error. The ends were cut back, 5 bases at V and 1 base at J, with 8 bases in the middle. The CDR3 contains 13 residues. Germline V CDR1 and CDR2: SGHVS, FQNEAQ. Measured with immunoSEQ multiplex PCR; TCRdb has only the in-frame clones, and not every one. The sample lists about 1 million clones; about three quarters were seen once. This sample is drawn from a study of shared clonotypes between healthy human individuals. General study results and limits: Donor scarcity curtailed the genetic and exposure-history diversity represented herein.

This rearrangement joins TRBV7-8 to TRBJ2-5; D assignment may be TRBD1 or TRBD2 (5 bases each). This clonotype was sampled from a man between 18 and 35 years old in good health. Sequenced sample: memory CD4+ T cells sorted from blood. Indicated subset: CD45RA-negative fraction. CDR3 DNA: TGTGCCAGCAGCCCCGGGACCCAAGAGACCCAGTACTTC. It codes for CASSPGTQETQYF.